This T cell receptor beta chain was captured by sequencing in a study of blood T cell repertoires in COVID-19. Study-wide context: The origin of the acute and convalescent COVID-19 samples was the United States, Italy and Spain. The cDNA or gDNA used as material had been derived from T cells, B-cell-depleted T cells, or PBMCs.

CDR1 is KGHDR, CDR2 SFDVKD, per germline. V was shortened by 5 bases and J by 6 bases, with 15 bases between the two germline ends. The CDR3 totals 14 residues. Assay used: immunoSEQ multiplex PCR; TCRdb lists only in-frame clones, some missing. The sample lists under 400,000 clones; 70% to 90% were seen once. The J gene is TRBJ1-2, the V gene TRBV24-1, with D possibly matching TRBD1 (5 bases). This clonotype was sampled from a woman in her forties with acute COVID-19. The sample comprised PBMCs or T cells enriched from blood (not recorded which). CDR3: CATSVWRRGDGYTF. CDR3 DNA sequence: TGTGCCACCAGTGTCTGGCGGAGGGGAGATGGCTACACCTTC.